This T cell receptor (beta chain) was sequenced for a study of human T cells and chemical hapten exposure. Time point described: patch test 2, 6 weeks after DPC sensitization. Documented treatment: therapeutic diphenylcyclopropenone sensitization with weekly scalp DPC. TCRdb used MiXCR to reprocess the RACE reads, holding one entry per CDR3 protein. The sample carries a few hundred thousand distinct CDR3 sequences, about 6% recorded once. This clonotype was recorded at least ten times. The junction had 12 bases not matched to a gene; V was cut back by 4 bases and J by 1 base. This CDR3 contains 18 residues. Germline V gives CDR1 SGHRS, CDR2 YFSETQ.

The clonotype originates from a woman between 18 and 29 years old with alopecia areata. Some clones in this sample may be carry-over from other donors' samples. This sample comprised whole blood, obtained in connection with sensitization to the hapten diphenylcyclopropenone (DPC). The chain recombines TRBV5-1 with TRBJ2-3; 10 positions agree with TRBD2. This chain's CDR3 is CASSLFPGLAGGTDTQYF. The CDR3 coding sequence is TGCGCCAGCAGCCTTTTCCCGGGCCTAGCGGGGGGCACAGATACGCAGTATTTT.